These 16 T cell receptor beta chains share one sample of origin, sequenced in a study of blood T cell repertoires in COVID-19. Sequencing used immunoSEQ multiplex PCR; TCRdb keeps in-frame clones, though not all of them. Found here are around 320,000 clones, around nine tenths of them singletons; the top ten hold roughly 2.8%. The sequencing sample was made of PBMCs or T cells enriched from blood (not recorded which). All receptors come from a woman between 45 and 65 years old who had been exposed to COVID-19.

The CDR3 DNA reads as TGTGCCAGCAGCCAAGTATCCTACGAGCAGTACTTC. It is translated as CASSQVSYEQYF. The chain uses TRBV4-2 and TRBJ2-7; D call uncertain. Deletions cut 1 base from V and 1 base from J, with 2 bases between. This CDR3 has 12 residues. The germline V gene has CDR1 LGHNA and CDR2 YNFKEQ.

The gene calls are TRBV4-1 and TRBJ1-4, with 9 positions matching TRBD1. Germline-derived CDR1 and CDR2 are MGHRA and YSYEKL. The CDR3 is 15 amino acids. V trimming: 0 bases; J trimming: 5 bases; junction bases outside the gene matches: 1. DNA for the CDR3: TGCGCCAGCAGCCAAGAGGGGACAGGGAATGAAAAACTGTTTTTT. It encodes CASSQEGTGNEKLFF.

The DNA of the CDR3 is TGCGCCAGCAGCATAGAACCGAACAGGGGGCTGAATGAGCAGTTCTTC. This sequence encodes CASSIEPNRGLNEQFF. V usage is TRBV5-1 and J usage is TRBJ2-1, with 9 bases fitting TRBD1. V was clipped by 4 bases and J by 7 bases; unmatched bases: 12. Germline CDR1 reads SGHRS; CDR2 reads YFSETQ. The CDR3 spans 16 residues.

The J gene is TRBJ2-7, the V gene TRBV11-1, with D possibly matching TRBD1 (6 bases). Trimming cost V 2 bases and J 3 bases, with 8 bases left between them. Germline lookup yields CDR1 SGHAT and CDR2 FQDESV (reference sequence). CDR3 length equals 13 residues. The DNA of the CDR3 is TGTGCCAGCAGCTTACCACAGGGCTACGAGCAGTACTTC. It specifies CASSLPQGYEQYF.

V and J are TRBV11-2 and TRBJ2-7, with D tentatively TRBD1 (7 bases). V was clipped by 4 bases and J by 0 bases, with 16 bases between them. The CDR3 sequence is 16 residues long. The germline CDR1 and CDR2 sequences are SGHAT and FQNNGV. The CDR3 here is CASSSTGAGSSYEQYF. In DNA, the CDR3 is TGTGCCAGCAGCTCTACAGGGGCGGGGAGCTCCTACGAGCAGTACTTC.

This clone was seen a single time. This chain joins TRBV6-5 and TRBJ1-6, with TRBD1 matching 9 bases. Per the germline V gene, CDR1 is MNHEY and CDR2 is SVGAGI. Trimming at V came to 4 bases and at J to 6 bases, leaving 4 bases not matched to a gene. CDR3 length equals 15 residues. CDR3 loop: CASSSQTGGNSPLHF. DNA of the CDR3: TGTGCCAGCAGTTCCCAGACAGGGGGTAATTCACCCCTCCACTTT.

About this clone itself: Other DNA variants within this sample encode the same CDR3. V gene TRBV18 combines with J gene TRBJ1-5; D may be TRBD1 (5 bases). The CDR3 spans 13 residues. Germline V gene data show CDR1 as KGHSH and CDR2 as LQKENI. The V end was cut by 2 bases, the J end by 5 bases, with 7 bases between. CDR3 loop: CASSPDRDQPQHF. The CDR3 bases are TGTGCCAGCTCACCAGACAGAGATCAGCCCCAGCATTTT.

In DNA form, the CDR3 reads TGTGCCAGCACGGGACTGGGGAACACTGAAGCTTTCTTT. Its protein product is CASTGLGNTEAFF. V is TRBV27 and J is TRBJ1-1, with TRBD1 as a possible D gene (5 bases). Germline loops: CDR1 MNHEY, CDR2 SMNVEV (reference sequence). This CDR3 has 13 amino acids. V was trimmed by 7 bases and J by 1 base, leaving 10 bases between them.

The V gene is TRBV18, the J gene TRBJ2-1; the D gene is possibly TRBD2 (5 bases). V lost 0 bases, J lost 5 bases, and 8 bases lay in between. The CDR3 is 14 amino acids. Germline CDR1 and CDR2: KGHSH and LQKENI. The CDR3 loop is CASSPPDGNNEQFF. CDR3 nucleotides: TGTGCCAGCTCACCACCGGACGGGAACAATGAGCAGTTCTTC.

This clone appeared a single time. V and J are TRBV7-8 and TRBJ1-6, with 7 bases aligning to TRBD1. V trimming: 4 bases; J trimming: 4 bases; junction bases outside the gene matches: 13. Germline CDR1 and CDR2: SGHVS and FQNEAQ. CDR3 size: 18 residues. The CDR3 DNA reads as TGTGCCAGCAGCTCCTCCCAGTCCCCGACAGGGTATAATTCACCCCTCCACTTT. It codes for CASSSSQSPTGYNSPLHF.

Regarding this clone: One end of the junction is discordant with germline, which a read error may explain. The CDR3 bases are TGTGCCAGCAGCCAAGATTTCGGGGTCCGCTACGGTTCAGCCCTCCACTTT. Protein sequence: CASSQDFGVRYGSALHF. The gene calls are TRBV14 and TRBJ1-6; D uncertain. Germline V lookup: CDR1 SGHDN, CDR2 FVKESK. The CDR3 has 17 amino acids.

This clone was counted once. V gene TRBV3-1 (or the pseudogene TRBV3-2) combines with J gene TRBJ2-7; 11 bases align to TRBD1. Germline CDR1 is LGHDT and CDR2 is YNNKEL (reference sequence). The CDR3 spans 17 residues. V gave up 4 bases and J gave up 0 bases; unmatched junction bases: 8. Here the CDR3 DNA reads TGTGCCAGCAGCCGCCCGTCCGGGACAGGGGGCTCCTACGAGCAGTACTTC. It specifies CASSRPSGTGGSYEQYF.

The chain has TRBV18 and TRBJ2-7; D is possibly TRBD1 (6 bases). The V end lost 0 bases, the J end lost 3 bases, and 12 bases lay between the germline ends. Germline CDR1 is KGHSH and CDR2 is LQKENI. CDR3 length: 15 amino acids. The CDR3 protein is CASSPPVTGDYEQYF. The CDR3 region has the DNA TGTGCCAGCTCACCACCGGTGACAGGAGACTACGAGCAGTACTTC.

This clone occurred once. The chain couples TRBV10-3 to TRBJ1-2; 8 bases align to TRBD1. CDR1 is ENHRY, CDR2 SYGVKD, per germline. The CDR3 contains 15 residues. Trimming cost V 4 bases and J 6 bases; bases outside gene matches: 10. The CDR3 is CAISGGGQGLNGYTF. In DNA, the CDR3 is TGTGCCATCAGTGGTGGCGGACAGGGTCTTAATGGCTACACCTTC.

The V and J genes are TRBV5-6 and TRBJ2-3; 10 nucleotides line up with TRBD2. The germline V gene encodes CDR1 SGHDT and CDR2 YYEEEE. The V gene end was trimmed by 2 bases and the J gene end by 6 bases; junction bases not matched to a gene: 3. CDR3 size: 14 residues. Written as DNA, the CDR3 is TGTGCCAGCAGCTTCACTAGCGGGGTCGATACGCAGTATTTT. Translation gives CASSFTSGVDTQYF.

The rearrangement joins TRBV4-1 to TRBJ1-2; 9 bases fit TRBD1. Germline V gives CDR1 MGHRA, CDR2 YSYEKL. V lost 1 base, J lost 12 bases, and 9 bases stayed unmatched. The CDR3 runs 14 residues. CDR3 nucleotides: TGCGCCAGCAGCCAAGCGGGACAGGGACGGCACCACACCTTC. Translation: CASSQAGQGRHHTF.